This T cell receptor (beta chain) is drawn from a study of T cell repertoires in cytomegalovirus infection. Study-wide context: Matching HLA type and CMV infection were both indicated by public TCR beta signatures.

Study-wide points: The response measured ex vivo was dominated by TCR beta clonotypes (HLA-C-restricted and CMV-specific). Cumulative public TCR beta family frequency identified carriers of CMV plus the relevant HLA.

TCRdb reanalysed the reads using MiXCR and keeps one entry per CDR3 protein. This table holds about 150,000 distinct CDR3 sequences, about a quarter found once. V dropped 0 bases and J dropped 8; count of bases not matched to a gene: 5. This CDR3 spans 15 amino acids. Germline V gene sequence: CDR1 SNHLY, CDR2 FYNNEI. To note about this clonotype: The antigen remains undetermined.

The V call is TRBV2, the J call TRBJ1-2, with 11 bases lining up with TRBD1. This sequence originates from a human donor in good health (CMV status not recorded). Some clones in this sample may be carry-over from other donors' samples. The sequenced sample was PBMCs. The CDR3 DNA follows: TGTGCCAGCAGTGAAGCGGACAGGGGGCGCAAAGGCTACACCTTC. Encoded protein: CASSEADRGRKGYTF.